This TCR beta chain was found in a study of blood T cell repertoires in COVID-19. This clone is a singleton in its sample. V was clipped by 5 bases and J by 0 bases, with 11 bases between them. The CDR3 extends over 14 amino acids. The germline CDR1 and CDR2 sequences are MNHEY and SVGEGT. Clones were read by immunoSEQ multiplex PCR, and TCRdb kept only the in-frame ones, dropping some. The sample shows about 280,000 clones, around 90% of them seen only once. The genes are TRBV6-2 or TRBV6-3 and TRBJ2-7; perhaps TRBD1 as D (6 bases). The TCR originated in a man in his late teens or twenties with active or convalescent COVID-19. Material for sequencing was peripheral blood. CDR3 sequence (DNA): TGTGCCAGCAGTAGAGACAGGCTCTCCTACGAGCAGTACTTC. Protein sequence: CASSRDRLSYEQYF.